These 27 T cell receptor beta chains came from one sample sequenced in a study of CD8+CD57+ T cells in acquired aplastic anemia. TCR beta VDJ and CDR3 profiling used genomic DNA as template. Using its own MiXCR run on the reads, TCRdb lists one record per CDR3 protein. The sample yields tens of thousands of distinct CDR3 sequences, around 80% seen once. The sequencing sample was made of sorted CD4+, CD8+, or CD8+CD57+ T cells (not recorded which) from PBMCs. The source is a human donor in good health, serving as a control.

The chain combines TRBV7-6 with TRBJ1-1; 8 nucleotides line up with TRBD1. The ends lost 1 base at V and 5 bases at J; junction bases unmatched: 12. Germline CDR1 and CDR2: SGHVS and FNYEAQ. This CDR3 is built from 17 residues. This CDR3 is CASSLVTTGQAVTEAFF. The CDR3 region has the DNA TGTGCCAGCAGCTTAGTAACCACGGGACAGGCGGTAACTGAAGCTTTCTTT.

This clonotype has only a few counts. V and J are TRBV14 and TRBJ2-3; unclear D gene. V was clipped by 2 bases and J by 6 bases, with 9 bases between them. This CDR3 comprises 13 residues. Per the germline V gene, CDR1 is SGHDN and CDR2 is FVKESK. This chain's CDR3 is CASSQWVGDTQYF. CDR3 sequence (DNA): TGTGCCAGCAGCCAATGGGTTGGGGATACGCAGTATTTT.

This chain links TRBV20-1 with TRBJ2-7; 9 bases map to TRBD1. The CDR3 consists of 15 residues. Trimming removed 0 bases from V and 6 bases from J; junction bases left unmatched: 9. The germline gives CDR1 DFQATT, CDR2 SNEGSKA (reference sequence). CDR3 coding DNA: TGCAGTGCTAGAGATGGGGACAGGGAATCTTCCGAGCAGTACTTC. Its protein is CSARDGDRESSEQYF.

This clonotype appeared once. The gene calls are TRBV10-3 and TRBJ2-1, with 10 positions matching TRBD2. CDR1 ENHRY and CDR2 SYGVKD come from the germline V gene. The V segment lost 10 bases and the J segment 6 bases; nucleotides outside the gene matches: 3. The CDR3 consists of 12 residues. In DNA form, the CDR3 reads TGTGCCACGCGGACTAGCGGCAATGAGCAGTTCTTC. Its translation is CATRTSGNEQFF.

J is TRBJ2-7 and V is TRBV7-7; TRBD2 aligns across 7 bases. J was trimmed by 2 bases and V by 5 bases; bases with no gene match: 6. The CDR3 is made up of 14 amino acids. CDR1 is SSHAT and CDR2 is FNYEAQ in the germline V gene (reference sequence). The CDR3 is CASSPREGPYEQYF. DNA for the CDR3: TGTGCCAGCAGCCCCAGGGAGGGACCCTACGAGCAGTACTTC.

The chain couples TRBV2 to TRBJ1-6; 10 bases agree with TRBD1. With 10 bases clipped from V and 7 bases from J, the junction kept 10 bases outside the gene matches. This CDR3 contains 15 residues. Germline V gene sequence: CDR1 SNHLY, CDR2 FYNNEI. CDR3 bases: TGTGCCACAAATCGGGGACAGGGGACCAATTCACCCCTCCACTTT. This codes for CATNRGQGTNSPLHF.

The V gene is TRBV19, the J gene TRBJ2-1, with 9 bases identical to TRBD1. Germline V gene data show CDR1 as LNHDA and CDR2 as SQIVND (reference sequence). V lost 5 bases, J lost 7 bases, and 3 bases stayed unmatched. The CDR3 consists of 13 residues. The CDR3 spells CASSPGQGNEQFF. CDR3 DNA sequence: TGTGCCAGTAGTCCAGGACAGGGGAATGAGCAGTTCTTC. Combining the CDR3 with reference TRBV19 and TRBJ2-1 gives the whole variable domain DGGITQSPKYLFRKEGQNVTLSCEQNLNHDAMYWYRQDPGQGLRLIYYSQIVNDFQKGDIAEGYSVSREKKESFPLTVTSAQKNPTAFYLCASSPGQGNEQFFGPGTRLTVL.

This clonotype was recorded only once. V and J are TRBV5-1 and TRBJ2-1, with D hard to call. CDR1 is SGHRS, CDR2 YFSETQ, per germline. The CDR3 sequence is 15 residues long. Between the trimmed V and J ends, which lost 0 bases and 4 bases, there was a span of 11 bases. This CDR3 reads CASSLGTLKYNEQFF. CDR3 in DNA: TGCGCCAGCAGCTTGGGGACCTTAAAGTACAATGAGCAGTTCTTC.

Only a few counts were recorded for this clonotype. The chain joins TRBV25-1 to TRBJ2-7; D not resolved. The germline V and J ends were trimmed by 8 bases and 5 bases, with 19 bases remaining between them. The CDR3 is 14 amino acids. Per germline, CDR1 MGHDK and CDR2 SYGVNS. The CDR3 here is CASVAGSNGNEQYF. The CDR3, as DNA: TGTGCCAGCGTCGCAGGATCGAACGGAAACGAGCAGTACTTC.

CDR3 residues: CASSVTDRAEAFF. For the CDR3, the DNA is TGTGCCAGCAGTGTCACGGACAGGGCGGAAGCTTTCTTT. The V and J genes are TRBV2 and TRBJ1-1; 8 positions agree with TRBD1. The V segment lost 4 bases and the J segment 8 bases; nucleotides outside the gene matches: 6. The V gene's germline CDR1 is SNHLY and CDR2 FYNNEI. CDR3 length: 13 residues.

The chain combines TRBV24-1 with TRBJ2-1; D is undetermined. CDR1 KGHDR and CDR2 SFDVKD come from the germline V gene. The CDR3 is made up of 14 amino acids. Trimming shortened V by 4 bases and J by 1 base, and 7 bases separated the two germline ends. CDR3 DNA sequence: TGTGCCACCAGTGACCCGAGGTCCTACAATGAGCAGTTCTTC. Translating it yields CATSDPRSYNEQFF.

The genes are TRBV5-1 and TRBJ2-3; no clear D gene. Germline loops: CDR1 SGHRS, CDR2 YFSETQ. The CDR3 has 14 amino acids. Trimming shortened V by 0 bases and J by 5 bases, and 10 bases separated the two germline ends. CDR3: CASSLGPSEDTQYF. In DNA, the CDR3 is TGCGCCAGCAGCTTGGGCCCCTCTGAAGATACGCAGTATTTT. The full variable domain, with the rest looked up from reference TRBV5-1 and TRBJ2-3, is KAGVTQTPRYLIKTRGQQVTLSCSPISGHRSVSWYQQTPGQGLQFLFEYFSETQRNKGNFPGRFSGRQFSNSRSEMNVSTLELGDSALYLCASSLGPSEDTQYFGPGTRLTVL.

The J gene is TRBJ2-1, the V gene TRBV10-2, with D perhaps matching TRBD1 (6 bases). The CDR3 covers 14 residues. The V gene lost 5 bases and the J gene lost 0 bases, with 8 bases spanning the gap. From germline, CDR1 is WSHSY and CDR2 SAAADI. This CDR3 is CASSTGLSYNEQFF. The CDR3 DNA is TGCGCCAGCAGTACAGGGCTCTCCTACAATGAGCAGTTCTTC.

The gene calls are TRBV10-1 and TRBJ2-1; 12 bases are shared with TRBD2. Germline CDR1 is WNHNN and CDR2 is SYGVQD (reference sequence). CDR3 length equals 14 residues. The V gene end was trimmed by 4 bases and the J gene end by 10 bases; junction bases not matched to a gene: 5. CDR3 residues: CASSALAGGGEQFF. CDR3 DNA: TGCGCCAGCAGTGCGCTAGCGGGAGGGGGCGAGCAGTTCTTC.

V gene TRBV2 combines with J gene TRBJ1-2, with a weak D call TRBD1 (6 bases). The CDR3 has 15 residues. Trimming stripped 2 bases from V and 1 base from J, with 11 bases between. CDR1 SNHLY and CDR2 FYNNEI come from the germline V gene. CDR3 DNA sequence: TGTGCCAGCAGTGAACTCGGCAGGGGTAACTATGGCTACACCTTC. It encodes CASSELGRGNYGYTF.

This chain's CDR3 is CATSEPGKQETQYF. In DNA, the CDR3 is TGTGCCACCAGTGAGCCCGGGAAACAAGAGACCCAGTACTTC. The chain uses TRBV24-1 and TRBJ2-5; maybe TRBD2 (5 bases). V gave up 4 bases and J gave up 2 bases, with 10 bases separating them. From germline, CDR1 is KGHDR and CDR2 SFDVKD. The CDR3 has 14 amino acids.

The V gene is TRBV24-1, the J gene TRBJ2-7; TRBD2 might be the D (6 bases). CDR3 length equals 16 residues. V gave up 1 base and J gave up 2 bases, with 14 bases separating them. The germline V gene encodes CDR1 KGHDR and CDR2 SFDVKD. This CDR3 reads CATSDFGREVAYEQYV. The DNA of the CDR3 is TGTGCCACCAGTGATTTTGGGCGGGAAGTCGCCTACGAGCAGTACGTC.

The genes are TRBV7-8 and TRBJ2-7, with 7 bases that match TRBD1. With 2 bases clipped from V and 7 bases from J, the junction kept 14 bases outside the gene matches. The germline CDR1 and CDR2 sequences are SGHVS and FQNEAQ. The CDR3 spans 16 residues. The CDR3 nucleotides are TGTGCCAGCAGCTTAAGAGACAGGGTGGGGGCCGGGGAGCAGTACTTC. Its translation: CASSLRDRVGAGEQYF.

This clonotype is a singleton in its sample. This chain links TRBV25-1 with TRBJ2-7; D uncertain. V lost 3 bases, J lost 5 bases, and 11 bases lay in between. Germline loops: CDR1 MGHDK, CDR2 SYGVNS. The length of the CDR3 is 13 residues. This chain's CDR3 is CASSEAGRNEQYF. CDR3 nucleotide sequence: TGTGCCAGCAGTGAGGCAGGAAGAAACGAGCAGTACTTC.

The V gene is TRBV4-1, the J gene TRBJ2-7, with D perhaps matching TRBD1 (6 bases). The CDR3 extends over 15 amino acids. V was shortened by 0 bases and J by 6 bases, with 15 bases between the two germline ends. Germline V lookup: CDR1 MGHRA, CDR2 YSYEKL. The CDR3 nucleotides read TGCGCCAGCAGCCAAGATCTCCGGGACATCTCCGAGCAGTACTTC. It yields the protein CASSQDLRDISEQYF.

The chain carries TRBV19 and TRBJ2-7, with D tentatively TRBD2 (5 bases). The length of the CDR3 is 13 residues. Trimming left V 5 bases short and J 6 bases short, with 14 bases between. From germline, CDR1 is LNHDA and CDR2 SQIVND (reference sequence). CDR3 DNA: TGTGCCAGTAGTTCCGGCCGAGGGAGCGAGCAGTACGTC. Translated: CASSSGRGSEQYV.

Relative to its sample, this clonotype is medium-sized. The V gene is TRBV6-5, the J gene TRBJ1-2, with D possibly matching TRBD1 (6 bases). This CDR3 is 13 amino acids long. Germline V gene data show CDR1 as MNHEY and CDR2 as SVGAGI. V was trimmed by 6 bases and J by 9 bases, leaving 17 bases between them. The CDR3 loop is CASRYRTESRYTF. The CDR3 DNA reads TGTGCCAGCAGGTACCGGACAGAATCGCGCTACACCTTC.

For this clonotype: An end of the junction does not agree with germline; a read error may underlie this. The rearrangement joins TRBV7-9 to TRBJ1-2, with 10 bases matching TRBD1. CDR1 is SEHNR and CDR2 is FQNEAQ in the germline V gene (reference sequence). The CDR3 contains 12 residues. CDR3 bases: TGTGCCAGCAGCGCAACCGGGACAGGGGTCGCCTTC. Translation: CASSATGTGVAF.

This clonotype is categorized as large (0.1 to 1%). The chain carries TRBV2 and TRBJ1-6; weak D call: TRBD1 (5 bases). There are 14 residues in the CDR3. Per germline, CDR1 SNHLY and CDR2 FYNNEI. Trimming took off 6 bases at V and 7 bases at J, with 13 bases between the two ends. In nucleotides, the CDR3 is TGTGCCAGCAGCCAGACAGCAGGCAATTCACCCCTCCACTTT. This encodes CASSQTAGNSPLHF.

CDR3 region: CAINRQAHSSYEQYF. The CDR3 coding sequence is TGTGCCATCAATCGACAGGCCCATTCCTCCTACGAGCAGTACTTC. This chain links TRBV10-3 with TRBJ2-7; tentatively, D is TRBD1 (6 bases). There are 15 residues in the CDR3. Trimming cost V 7 bases and J 0 bases, with 16 bases left between them. Looked up from germline, CDR1 is ENHRY and CDR2 is SYGVKD.

The chain employs TRBV12-3 or TRBV12-4 and TRBJ1-2, with 12 positions matching TRBD1. V was clipped by 8 bases and J by 5 bases; unmatched bases: 3. CDR3 length: 13 amino acids. CDR3 sequence reads: CASWGQGAYGYTF. CDR3 bases: TGTGCCAGCTGGGGACAGGGGGCGTATGGCTACACCTTC.

The V call is TRBV19, the J call TRBJ1-2; D remains unclear. The V and J ends lost 4 bases and 4 bases respectively, with 16 bases between them. CDR3 size: 15 residues. Germline assignment: CDR1 LNHDA and CDR2 SQIVND (reference sequence). CDR3 sequence: CASSTAPGRRYGYTF. The CDR3 coding sequence is TGTGCCAGTAGTACTGCCCCGGGTAGGCGCTATGGCTACACCTTC.